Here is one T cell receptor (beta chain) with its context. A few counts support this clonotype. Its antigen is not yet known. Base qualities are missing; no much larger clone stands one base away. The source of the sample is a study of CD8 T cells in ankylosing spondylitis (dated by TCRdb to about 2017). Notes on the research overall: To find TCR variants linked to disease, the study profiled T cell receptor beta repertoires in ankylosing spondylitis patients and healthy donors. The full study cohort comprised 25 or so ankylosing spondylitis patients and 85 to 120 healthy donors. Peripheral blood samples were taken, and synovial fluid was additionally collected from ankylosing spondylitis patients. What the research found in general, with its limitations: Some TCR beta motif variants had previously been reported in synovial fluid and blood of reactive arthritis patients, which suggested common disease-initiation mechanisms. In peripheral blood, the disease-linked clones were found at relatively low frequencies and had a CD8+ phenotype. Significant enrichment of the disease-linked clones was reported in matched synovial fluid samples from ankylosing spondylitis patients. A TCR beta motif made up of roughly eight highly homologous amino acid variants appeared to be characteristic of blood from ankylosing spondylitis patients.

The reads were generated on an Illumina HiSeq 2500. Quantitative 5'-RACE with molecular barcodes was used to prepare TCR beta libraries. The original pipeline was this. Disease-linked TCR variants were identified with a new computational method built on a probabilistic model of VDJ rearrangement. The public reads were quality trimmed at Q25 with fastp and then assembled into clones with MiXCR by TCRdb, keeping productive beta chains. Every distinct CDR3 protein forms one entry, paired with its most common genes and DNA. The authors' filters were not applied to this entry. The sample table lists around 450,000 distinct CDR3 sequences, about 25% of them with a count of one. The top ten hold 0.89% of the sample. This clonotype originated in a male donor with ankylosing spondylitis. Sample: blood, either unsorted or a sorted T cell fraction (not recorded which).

The CDR3 reads as follows: CSGGDRGYEQFF. In nucleotide form, the sequence is TGCAGTGGGGGGGACAGGGGGTATGAGCAGTTCTTC. The chain is encoded by TRBV20-1 joined to TRBJ2-1; TRBD1 lines up with 11 middle nucleotides. The CDR3 measures 12 amino acids from cysteine to phenylalanine. The read is trimmed to its CDR3 DNA, 36 bases read in frame from base 1. The germline V gene (reference sequence) sets CDR1 to DFQATT and CDR2 to SNEGSKA. Trimming leaves V shorter by 7 bases and J shorter by 8 bases, with the junction holding 4 bases beyond the gene matches.